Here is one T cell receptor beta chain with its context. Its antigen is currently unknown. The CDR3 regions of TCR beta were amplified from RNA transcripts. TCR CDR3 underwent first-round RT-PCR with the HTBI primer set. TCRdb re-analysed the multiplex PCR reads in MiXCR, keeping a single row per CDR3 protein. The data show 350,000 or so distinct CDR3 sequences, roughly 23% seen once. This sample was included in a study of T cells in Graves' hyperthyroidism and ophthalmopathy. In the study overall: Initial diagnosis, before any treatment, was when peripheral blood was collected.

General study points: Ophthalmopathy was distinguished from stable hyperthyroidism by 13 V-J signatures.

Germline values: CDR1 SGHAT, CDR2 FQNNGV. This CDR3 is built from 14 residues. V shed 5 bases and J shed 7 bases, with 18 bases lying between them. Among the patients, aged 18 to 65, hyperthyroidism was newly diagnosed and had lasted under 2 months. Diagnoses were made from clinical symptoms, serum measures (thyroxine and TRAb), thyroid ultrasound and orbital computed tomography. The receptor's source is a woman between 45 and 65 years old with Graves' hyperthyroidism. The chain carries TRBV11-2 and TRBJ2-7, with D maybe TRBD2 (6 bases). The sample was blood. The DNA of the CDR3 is TGTGCCAGCAGCAAAGGGACTGCCTCGGAGGAGCAGTACTTC. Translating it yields CASSKGTASEEQYF.